This TCR beta chain was documented in a study of T-cell reconstitution after alpha-beta-depleted transplantation in children. Study observations and caveats: Some patients showed high day-60 TCRbeta diversity, which derived from surviving recipient T cells and thymic progenitors. A year had passed since transplant, and T-cell counts and diversity by then came mostly from newly produced T cells. Expanded clones from the graft, numbering several hundred, reportedly supplied alpha-beta T cells about two months after transplant.

This sample's TCRbeta library carried unique molecular identifier barcodes. TCRdb re-derived calls from the PCR reads in MiXCR, one entry per CDR3 protein. Of 670,000 or so distinct CDR3 sequences in the sample, around 12% were seen once. This clonotype was seen a few times. The antigen remains unidentified. Per the germline V gene, CDR1 is SGHRS and CDR2 is YFSETQ. CDR3 length: 14 residues. Germline trimming cut 5 bases from V and 1 base from J; bases unmatched to any gene: 3. The specimen was PBMCs, collected before TCRalphabeta/CD19-depleted stem cell transplant. The rearrangement uses TRBV5-1 and TRBJ2-3; 8 bases align to TRBD2. The receptor was derived from a girl aged 2 to 10 with congenital amegakaryocytic thrombocytopenia, due to receive a stem cell transplant. The CDR3 loop reads CASSSTSGTDTQYF. CDR3 bases: TGCGCCAGCAGTTCGACTAGCGGCACAGATACGCAGTATTTT.